A single TCR beta chain is shown here with its context. The data are from a study of CD4 T cell repertoires in COVID-19. No culture step preceded sequencing of the ex vivo isolated memory T cells. The V gene end was trimmed by 5 bases and the J gene end by 4 bases; junction bases not matched to a gene: 3. The germline V gene encodes CDR1 SEHNR and CDR2 FQNEAQ (reference sequence). The CDR3 sequence is 13 residues long. Repertoires were generated with immunoSEQ multiplex PCR, while TCRdb's copy carries only in-frame clones and drops some. Among about 25,000 clones, roughly 93% were seen once, and the ten largest hold about 0.66%.

The sample was circulating follicular helper CD4+ T cells (cTfh) from blood, taken before the COVID-19 pandemic. The chain links TRBV7-9 to TRBJ1-1, with 8 positions matching TRBD1. This receptor was taken from a human donor who had COVID-19. DNA for the CDR3: TGTGCCAGCAGCCGGACAGGGCCCACTGAAGCTTTCTTT. This encodes CASSRTGPTEAFF.